The 12 T cell receptor beta chains below were found in one sample sequenced in a study of graft-versus-host responses after intestinal transplantation. TCRdb keeps only in-frame clones here, not all; method: immunoSEQ multiplex PCR. In the table there are about 70,000 clones, less than 95% of which are singletons. Their recognized antigens are unknown. This material consisted of unstimulated CD8+ T cells sorted from spleen or lymph node cells, taken before intestinal transplant. The receptors derive from a human donor who received an intestinal transplant.

This chain links TRBV7-9 with TRBJ2-2; tentatively, D is TRBD1 (6 bases). Germline values: CDR1 SEHNR, CDR2 FQNEAQ (reference sequence). The V end was cut by 5 bases, the J end by 5 bases, with 12 bases between. The CDR3 loop spans 14 amino acids. CDR3 in DNA: TGTGCCAGCAGCCCAGGGGCAGGGACCGGGGAGCTGTTTTTT. It translates to CASSPGAGTGELFF.

The chain is built from TRBV9 and TRBJ1-2; D is perhaps TRBD1 (5 bases). V shed 0 bases and J shed 7 bases, with 7 bases lying between them. Germline CDR1 reads SGDLS; CDR2 reads YYNGEE. The CDR3 consists of 12 residues. The CDR3 spells CASSVGGSGYTF. DNA of the CDR3: TGTGCCAGCAGCGTAGGGGGCAGTGGCTACACCTTC.

V is TRBV23-1 and J is TRBJ2-7; the D is unclear. TRBV23-1 is marked as an open reading frame, function uncertain. The CDR3 totals 12 residues. V lost 2 bases, J lost 2 bases, and 4 bases lay in between. CDR3 bases: TGCGCCAGCAGTCAAGGGCCCTACGAGCAGTACTTC. It yields the protein CASSQGPYEQYF.

This clone was recorded once. The chain combines TRBV5-8 with TRBJ1-1; D uncertain. The CDR3 has 14 residues. Trimming took 3 bases from V and 1 from J, leaving 10 bases between them. Germline loops: CDR1 SGHTS, CDR2 YDEGEE. The CDR3 region has the DNA TGTGCCAGCAGCTGGACTGAATCGAACACTGAAGCTTTCTTT. Amino acid sequence: CASSWTESNTEAFF.

This sequence joins TRBV5-4 and TRBJ2-7, with a tentative D call TRBD1 (6 bases). Germline V CDR1 and CDR2: SGHNT, YYREEE (reference sequence). This CDR3 comprises 14 residues. Trimming removed 1 base from V and 2 bases from J, with 10 bases in between. This CDR3 is CASSLWGQTYEQYF. CDR3 sequence (DNA): TGTGCCAGCAGCTTGTGGGGGCAGACCTACGAGCAGTACTTC.

The gene calls are TRBV27 and TRBJ1-5; a weak D match, TRBD1 (6 bases). The CDR3 has 15 amino acids. Trimming shortened V by 8 bases and J by 7 bases, and 21 bases separated the two germline ends. CDR1 is MNHEY and CDR2 is SMNVEV in the germline V gene (reference sequence). The CDR3 sequence is CASGRTTGIGQPQHF. As DNA, the CDR3 is TGTGCCAGCGGCCGGACCACAGGGATTGGGCAGCCCCAGCATTTT.

The chain is built from TRBV13 and TRBJ2-5; D is perhaps TRBD2 (5 bases). The CDR3 contains 14 residues. CDR1 and CDR2 (germline): PRHDT, FYEKMQ (reference sequence). V was clipped by 5 bases and J by 5 bases, with 15 bases between them. The CDR3 loop reads CASSPGPSGETQYF. As DNA, the CDR3 is TGTGCCAGCAGCCCAGGACCGTCGGGGGAGACCCAGTACTTC.

This clone was seen just once. This rearrangement joins TRBV2 to TRBJ1-5; D call uncertain. Germline CDR1 SNHLY, CDR2 FYNNEI. Deletions cut 6 bases from V and 3 bases from J, with 12 bases between. CDR3 length: 14 residues. The CDR3 reads CASSPAGSNQPQHF. DNA for the CDR3: TGTGCCAGCAGCCCAGCGGGGTCCAATCAGCCCCAGCATTTT.

CDR3 nucleotide sequence: TGTGCCAGCAGTGAAGTGTCCGGAGTAGACGAGCAGTACTTC. Translating it yields CASSEVSGVDEQYF. This chain uses TRBV6-5 with TRBJ2-7; D is uncertain. Germline assignment: CDR1 MNHEY and CDR2 SVGAGI. This CDR3 has 14 amino acids. Trimming took off 5 bases at V and 5 bases at J, with 16 bases between the two ends.

The rearrangement joins TRBV15 to TRBJ2-1, with a possible D match to TRBD2 (6 bases). Germline CDR1 is LNHNV and CDR2 is YYDKDF (reference sequence). Between the trimmed V and J ends, which lost 7 bases and 4 bases, there was a span of 8 bases. CDR3 length: 12 residues. The CDR3 spells CATNRGYNEQFF. CDR3 nucleotides: TGTGCCACCAACCGGGGGTACAATGAGCAGTTCTTC.

The chain combines TRBV29-1 with TRBJ1-6; D perhaps matches TRBD1 (5 bases). V lost 8 bases, J lost 0 bases, and 38 bases lay in between. The germline V gene encodes CDR1 SQVTM and CDR2 ANQGSEA. The CDR3 is made up of 23 amino acids. The CDR3 bases are TGCAGCATCGAAAGGGAGGGGCAATACCATCAAAGAGGGAACAGCTCCTATAATTCACCCCTCCACTTT. Its translation: CSIEREGQYHQRGNSSYNSPLHF.

The chain has TRBV4-1 and TRBJ2-3; 7 bases are a match to TRBD1. Germline loops: CDR1 MGHRA, CDR2 YSYEKL. V lost 3 bases to trimming and J lost 2 bases; unmatched junction nucleotides: 8. The CDR3 contains 16 residues. Here the CDR3 reads CASSQGQSDFTDTQYF. The CDR3, as DNA: TGCGCCAGCAGCCAGGGACAGTCGGATTTCACAGATACGCAGTATTTT.